This TCR beta chain was documented in a study of blood T cell repertoires in COVID-19. Participants spanned ages roughly 18 to 90 years and resided in about two dozen US areas. In the study's own analysis: Amplification of reference gene primers was used by the study to estimate nucleated cell counts. TCRdb keeps only in-frame clones here, not all; method: immunoSEQ multiplex PCR. Clonal size and the V and J genes are those of that table, whereas D and trimming came from the DNA. The sample contains fewer than 400,000 clones, over 85% of which appear only once. Losses at the gene ends were 7 bases for V and 6 bases for J; bases not matched to a gene: 9. Germline values: CDR1 SNHLY, CDR2 FYNNEI. CDR3 length equals 15 residues.

The receptor's source is a woman aged 25 to 39 who had recovered from COVID-19. The source material was PBMCs or T cells enriched from blood (not recorded which). The chain carries TRBV2 and TRBJ1-6, with 7 bases aligning to TRBD1. The CDR3 is CASTPRGASNSPLHF. The CDR3 bases are TGTGCCAGCACCCCCAGGGGGGCAAGTAATTCACCCCTCCACTTT.